One and the same sample provided the 11 T cell receptor beta chains below, sequenced in a study of a mutant IDH1 vaccine in newly diagnosed glioma. These TCRs' antigens remain unknown. Libraries were prepared by immunoSEQ multiplex PCR; TCRdb keeps only in-frame clonotypes and omits some of them. Of roughly 120,000 clones listed, about four fifths are singletons. Time point meaning: week 11, during vaccination. Each vaccine dose was 300 ug of mutant IDH1 20-mer peptide, with topical imiquimod. The sequenced sample was PBMCs, obtained from a glioma patient whose treatment included an IDH1 peptide vaccine. All receptors derive from a man between 35 and 55 years old with glioma.

The chain carries TRBV6-6 and TRBJ2-2, with no clear D. The CDR3 sequence is 12 residues long. V dropped 6 bases and J dropped 5 bases, with 7 bases sitting between them. The germline V gene has CDR1 MNHNY and CDR2 SVGAGI (reference sequence). The CDR3 bases are TGTGCCAGCAGCCTAGTAACCGGGGAGCTGTTTTTT. Its protein product is CASSLVTGELFF.

The chain combines TRBV5-4 with TRBJ2-5; maybe TRBD1 (5 bases). The CDR3 is 14 residues long. Trimming cost V 5 bases and J 5 bases, with 16 bases left between them. Germline assignment: CDR1 SGHNT and CDR2 YYREEE (reference sequence). Here the CDR3 DNA reads TGTGCCAGCAGGTCGACCCAGGGTTCGGAGACCCAGTACTTC. Protein: CASRSTQGSETQYF.

The J gene is TRBJ2-1, the V gene TRBV6-5; no definite D call. The CDR3 length is 14 residues. V gave up 0 bases and J gave up 6 bases, with 9 bases separating them. Germline V gives CDR1 MNHEY, CDR2 SVGAGI. In nucleotides, the CDR3 is TGTGCCAGCAGTTACTCAGGAGTGAGCAATGAGCAGTTCTTC. It translates to CASSYSGVSNEQFF.

The chain has TRBV7-2 and TRBJ2-5, with TRBD1 as a possible D gene (6 bases). The germline V and J ends were trimmed by 8 bases and 10 bases, with 17 bases remaining between them. The CDR3 has 12 amino acids. Germline assignment: CDR1 SGHTA and CDR2 FQGNSA. CDR3 amino acids: CASGDTSRNQYF. The CDR3, as DNA: TGTGCCAGCGGGGACACCTCAAGGAACCAGTACTTC.

On this clone itself: Lacking the conserved final phenylalanine or tryptophan, this CDR3 likely reflects a read error. The limits of the CDR3 on the DNA are not certain, so only TCRdb's listed CDR3 is given. The rearrangement uses TRBV21-1 and TRBJ1-2; the table's D call, TRBD1, has no DNA check behind it. TRBV21-1 is a pseudogene locus. The CDR3 extends over 12 residues, inclusive of both ends. CDR3 sequence reads: CASSRLSLAGAV.

This clone was observed once. The rearrangement joins TRBV6-5 to TRBJ2-5; maybe TRBD2 (6 bases). V was clipped by 8 bases and J by 1 base, with 14 bases between them. The CDR3 spans 14 residues. Germline CDR1 is MNHEY and CDR2 is SVGAGI. Here the CDR3 DNA reads TGTGCCAGCCAGCCTCCCGGGGGCCAAGAGACCCAGTACTTC. This translates into CASQPPGGQETQYF.

The CDR3 sequence is CASSPLPSSYNEQFF. CDR3 nucleotides: TGTGCCAGCAGCCCTCTCCCCAGCTCCTACAATGAGCAGTTCTTC. V and J are TRBV7-9 and TRBJ2-1; D gene unclear. Germline V gene sequence: CDR1 SEHNR, CDR2 FQNEAQ (reference sequence). The CDR3 sequence is 15 residues long. The V and J ends lost 5 bases and 0 bases respectively, with 11 bases between them.

The count of this clone is one. The chain employs TRBV4-2 and TRBJ2-6; D call uncertain. Germline-derived CDR1 and CDR2 are LGHNA and YNFKEQ. There are 15 residues in the CDR3. V was shortened by 4 bases and J by 0 bases, with 7 bases between the two germline ends. Here the CDR3 reads CASSRGGSGANVLTF. CDR3 DNA sequence: TGTGCCAGCAGCCGGGGTGGCTCTGGGGCCAACGTCCTGACTTTC.

CDR3 in DNA: TGTGCCAGCAGCTTGGGGGGACTCACAGATACGCAGTATTTT. This encodes CASSLGGLTDTQYF. V is TRBV7-2 and J is TRBJ2-3, with a weak D call TRBD2 (6 bases). Germline assignment: CDR1 SGHTA and CDR2 FQGNSA. The V gene lost 3 bases and the J gene lost 2 bases, with 9 bases spanning the gap. The CDR3 totals 14 residues.

The rearrangement links TRBV6-5 to TRBJ1-6, with a tentative D call TRBD1 (5 bases). Germline values: CDR1 MNHEY, CDR2 SVGAGI. V gave up 2 bases and J gave up 10 bases, with 15 bases separating them. The CDR3 has 15 amino acids. CDR3 sequence reads: CASSYDGATGSPLHF. The CDR3 DNA follows: TGTGCCAGCAGTTACGATGGGGCCACGGGGTCACCCCTCCACTTT.

The CDR3, as DNA: TGTGCCAGCGCACAACAAGGAGGGGCCTCCTATGGCTACACCTTC. Protein product: CASAQQGGASYGYTF. V gene TRBV11-2 combines with J gene TRBJ1-2; D may be TRBD1 (5 bases). The CDR3 consists of 15 residues. V lost 8 bases and J lost 4, with 20 bases in between. Germline CDR1 SGHAT, CDR2 FQNNGV.